This record covers a single TCR beta chain. The antigen remains unidentified. Germline CDR1 and CDR2: ENHRY and SYGVKD. The CDR3 sequence is 14 residues long. V lost 4 bases, J lost 3 bases, and 13 bases lay in between. Reverse transcription of 0.5 to 1 ug RNA was performed with random hexamers. Multiplex immunoSEQ PCR targeted 54 Vbeta and 13 Jbeta TCR beta segments. TCRdb recomputed calls from the immunoSEQ multiplex PCR reads with MiXCR, one row per CDR3 protein. This sample carries roughly 200,000 distinct CDR3 sequences, 95% of them seen once, and the ten largest clones take 0.08% to 0.11%. The authors carried out high-throughput sequencing of TCR beta. They applied it to CD8+ and CD4+ T cells obtained from blood. Negative isolation was applied to CD8+ and CD4+ T cells, and FACS enrichment was applied to TEMRA cells. This entry belongs to a study of CD8 T cells in Susac syndrome. The study, taken as a whole, reports: The TCR sequencing and HLA analysis in the study involved a relatively small number of individuals, as the study acknowledged.

Sequencing was performed on CD4+ T cells from PBMCs. The chain links TRBV10-3 to TRBJ2-7, with a tentative D call TRBD2 (5 bases). The clonotype originates from a human donor in good health. CDR3 amino acids: CAISGDGNYYEQYF. Written as DNA, the CDR3 is TGTGCCATCAGTGGCGACGGGAACTACTACGAGCAGTACTTC.